The source of this TCR beta chain is a study of blood T cell repertoires in COVID-19. Study-wide context: T cells, B-cell-depleted T cells, or PBMCs supplied cDNA or gDNA.

The CDR3 has 15 amino acids. In germline, CDR1 is KGHSH, CDR2 LQKENI. Trimming at V came to 0 bases and at J to 8 bases, leaving 6 bases not matched to a gene. Generated by immunoSEQ multiplex PCR, the TCRdb table keeps only in-frame clones and is missing some. The top ten clones hold 1.4% of a sample with roughly 400,000 clones, about 88% of them seen once. Researchers sorted participants into cohorts using their self-reported clinical history. Each exposed participant met a COVID-19 case in the 2 weeks preceding study entry. The sample comprised PBMCs or T cells enriched from blood (not recorded which). The receptor was isolated from a woman younger than 30 who had been exposed to COVID-19. The rearrangement joins TRBV18 to TRBJ2-4; 8 nucleotides align to TRBD2. The CDR3 coding sequence is TGTGCCAGCTCACCACCGGGACTAGTATCGGACATTCAGTACTTC. Protein: CASSPPGLVSDIQYF.